These 27 T cell receptor beta chains were sequenced from one sample in a study of cytomegalovirus exposure and HLA in healthy donors. PCR used 60 Vbeta primers and 13 Jbeta primers. Repertoires were generated with immunoSEQ multiplex PCR, while TCRdb's copy carries only in-frame clones and drops some. The table includes some 75,000 clones, 60% to 85% detected once. The sample comprised PBMCs. Every receptor here comes from a man younger than 35 in good health and CMV-seropositive.

This clone was detected only a few times. This chain links TRBV10-1 with TRBJ2-3, with 7 bases lining up with TRBD2. Trimming took 3 bases from V and 3 from J; bases not matched to a gene: 3. CDR1 and CDR2 from the germline V gene are WNHNN and SYGVQD (reference sequence). The CDR3 sequence is 14 residues long. In nucleotides, the CDR3 is TGCGCCAGCAGTGATAACGGGAGGACAGATACGCAGTATTTT. As protein: CASSDNGRTDTQYF.

V and J are TRBV9 and TRBJ2-2; maybe TRBD1 (6 bases). CDR1 is SGDLS and CDR2 is YYNGEE in the germline V gene. The CDR3 runs 15 residues. V lost 0 bases to trimming and J lost 8 bases, with 14 bases between them. The DNA for the CDR3 is TGTGCCAGCAGCGTAGTACCAGGGGTAAAGGGGGAGCTGTTTTTT. Amino acid sequence: CASSVVPGVKGELFF.

This chain joins TRBV5-1 and TRBJ2-1; the match to TRBD2 covers 10 bases. Trimming cost V 4 bases and J 6 bases; bases outside gene matches: 7. This CDR3 is built from 15 residues. CDR1 is SGHRS and CDR2 is YFSETQ in the germline V gene. In nucleotides, the CDR3 is TGCGCCAGCAGCAAGGAGGGACTAGCGATCAATGAGCAGTTCTTC. This sequence encodes CASSKEGLAINEQFF.

V and J are TRBV7-9 and TRBJ2-7, with TRBD2 matching 7 bases. Germline trimming cut 4 bases from V and 0 bases from J; bases unmatched to any gene: 9. CDR3 length: 16 residues. Germline CDR1 is SEHNR and CDR2 is FQNEAQ (reference sequence). The CDR3, as DNA: TGTGCCAGCAGCTCTCGGCGGGAGCGGAGCTCCTACGAGCAGTACTTC. It yields the protein CASSSRRERSSYEQYF.

This sequence joins TRBV6-1 and TRBJ2-7; 10 bases fit TRBD1. The CDR3 sequence is 14 residues long. Germline trimming cut 6 bases from V and 8 bases from J; bases unmatched to any gene: 10. The germline gives CDR1 MNHNS, CDR2 SASEGT. The CDR3 sequence: CASSDRDRGRKQYF. The CDR3 coding sequence is TGTGCCAGCAGCGACCGCGACAGGGGGCGTAAGCAGTACTTC.

This clone has just a few counts. V and J are TRBV7-8 and TRBJ1-1; D remains unclear. The V gene's germline CDR1 is SGHVS and CDR2 FQNEAQ. The V gene lost 5 bases and the J gene lost 5 bases, with 9 bases spanning the gap. The length of the CDR3 is 12 residues. This CDR3 is CASSRDRTEAFF. The CDR3 nucleotides read TGTGCCAGCAGCCGTGATCGGACTGAAGCTTTCTTT.

This clone was found a few times. The chain employs TRBV6-1 and TRBJ1-4, with D tentatively TRBD1 (6 bases). The CDR3 runs 14 residues. Germline V CDR1 and CDR2: MNHNS, SASEGT. Trimming took 2 bases from V and 8 from J, leaving 12 bases between them. The chain's CDR3 is CASSELQGGEKLFF. CDR3 coding DNA: TGTGCCAGCAGTGAACTACAGGGAGGGGAAAAACTGTTTTTT.

Note on this clone: The same CDR3 arises from other DNA sequences in this sample as well. This chain uses TRBV29-1 with TRBJ1-1; 8 bases agree with TRBD1. J was trimmed by 4 bases and V by 6 bases; bases with no gene match: 4. Germline V lookup: CDR1 SQVTM, CDR2 ANQGSEA. The CDR3 is made up of 12 amino acids. The CDR3 nucleotides read TGCAGCGTCGACAGGGGCCCCACTGAAGCTTTCTTT. The encoded protein is CSVDRGPTEAFF.

Notes on this clone: This CDR3 is also generated by other DNA sequences in the sample. V and J are TRBV29-1 and TRBJ2-1; 8 positions match TRBD2. The CDR3 totals 13 residues. The germline gives CDR1 SQVTM, CDR2 ANQGSEA. The junction had 0 bases not matched to a gene; V was cut back by 3 bases and J by 2 bases. The CDR3 DNA follows: TGCAGCGTTGACGGGAGGGCCTACAATGAGCAGTTCTTC. It specifies CSVDGRAYNEQFF.

V and J are TRBV7-8 and TRBJ2-2; D ambiguous. The ends were cut back, 8 bases at V and 6 bases at J, with 4 bases in the middle. The CDR3 extends over 10 amino acids. Germline CDR1 SGHVS, CDR2 FQNEAQ. Here the CDR3 reads CASQSGELFF. Written as DNA, the CDR3 is TGTGCCAGCCAGTCCGGGGAGCTGTTTTTT.

This clone has only a few counts. The chain is built from TRBV10-3 and TRBJ1-1, with a weak D call TRBD1 (6 bases). V was shortened by 4 bases and J by 0 bases, with 12 bases between the two germline ends. Germline values: CDR1 ENHRY, CDR2 SYGVKD. This CDR3 comprises 15 residues. The CDR3 here is CAISGPDRLNTEAFF. CDR3 nucleotide sequence: TGTGCCATCAGTGGGCCGGACAGACTGAACACTGAAGCTTTCTTT.

This chain uses TRBV29-1 with TRBJ2-7; no clear D. From germline, CDR1 is SQVTM and CDR2 ANQGSEA. The CDR3 totals 11 residues. V gave up 3 bases and J gave up 5 bases, with 8 bases separating them. The CDR3 DNA reads as TGCAGCGTTGACTCGCAGGACGAGCAGTACTTC. Protein: CSVDSQDEQYF.

The rearrangement links TRBV9 to TRBJ2-2; D is undetermined. Germline CDR1 SGDLS, CDR2 YYNGEE. V dropped 6 bases and J dropped 4 bases, with 13 bases sitting between them. This CDR3 has 14 amino acids. CDR3 amino acids: CASTDGSITGELFF. The CDR3 DNA sequence: TGTGCCAGCACCGACGGGTCAATCACCGGGGAGCTGTTTTTT.

V is TRBV6-1 and J is TRBJ2-7, with D hard to call. Trimming stripped 6 bases from V and 6 bases from J, with 12 bases between. CDR1 is MNHNS and CDR2 is SASEGT in the germline V gene. The CDR3 has 12 residues. The CDR3 spells CASSSVRVEQYF. The DNA for the CDR3 is TGTGCCAGCAGCTCCGTCCGGGTCGAGCAGTACTTC.

This clone appeared a few times. This chain joins TRBV5-1 and TRBJ2-1; 12 nucleotides agree with TRBD2. The CDR3 runs 17 residues. Germline V lookup: CDR1 SGHRS, CDR2 YFSETQ. J gave up 0 bases and V 4 bases, and 5 bases lay outside the gene matches. CDR3 in amino acids: CASSHLTSGSSYNEQFF. As DNA, the CDR3 is TGCGCCAGCAGCCACCTGACTAGCGGGAGCTCCTACAATGAGCAGTTCTTC. Full variable domain (remainder filled in from reference TRBV5-1 and TRBJ2-1): KAGVTQTPRYLIKTRGQQVTLSCSPISGHRSVSWYQQTPGQGLQFLFEYFSETQRNKGNFPGRFSGRQFSNSRSEMNVSTLELGDSALYLCASSHLTSGSSYNEQFFGPGTRLTVL.

The chain carries TRBV10-3 and TRBJ2-7, with 10 bases fitting TRBD1. Germline assignment: CDR1 ENHRY and CDR2 SYGVKD. The CDR3 is made up of 15 amino acids. J gave up 4 bases and V 2 bases, and 5 bases lay outside the gene matches. CDR3 region: CAISEPGTGVYEQYF. CDR3 sequence (DNA): TGTGCCATCAGTGAGCCCGGGACAGGGGTGTACGAGCAGTACTTC.

The chain has TRBV4-2 and TRBJ2-6, with D perhaps TRBD1 (6 bases). The germline V gene encodes CDR1 LGHNA and CDR2 YNFKEQ. V was pared by 0 bases and J by 12 bases, with 15 bases between. The CDR3 has 15 amino acids. The CDR3 DNA reads as TGTGCCAGCAGCCAAGATCGGGGACACCGGAGCGTCCTGACTTTC. This sequence encodes CASSQDRGHRSVLTF.

The V gene is TRBV6-5, the J gene TRBJ2-1, with 7 bases matching TRBD2. The V gene's germline CDR1 is MNHEY and CDR2 SVGAGI. Trimming removed 6 bases from V and 8 bases from J; junction bases left unmatched: 13. The CDR3 is made up of 15 amino acids. The CDR3 DNA reads as TGTGCCAGCAGACCTACTAGCGCGTCGTTTCATGAGCAGTTCTTC. This gives the protein CASRPTSASFHEQFF.

The chain has TRBV19 and TRBJ2-7, with a weak D call TRBD2 (6 bases). The CDR3 is made up of 15 amino acids. Trimming took off 3 bases at V and 4 bases at J, with 16 bases between the two ends. Germline CDR1 reads LNHDA; CDR2 reads SQIVND (reference sequence). Here the CDR3 reads CASSIGTQSTYEQYF. The CDR3 coding sequence is TGTGCCAGTAGTATCGGGACTCAGTCGACTTACGAGCAGTACTTC.

This clone was detected a few times. The genes are TRBV6-5 and TRBJ2-7; TRBD1 might be the D (6 bases). CDR1 is MNHEY, CDR2 SVGAGI, per germline. The CDR3 is 14 amino acids. V shed 2 bases and J shed 3 bases, with 11 bases lying between them. CDR3 protein: CASSYLSRGYEQYF. In DNA, the CDR3 is TGTGCCAGCAGTTACCTAAGCAGGGGCTACGAGCAGTACTTC.

This clone was seen repeatedly, ten times or more. This chain uses TRBV6-1 with TRBJ2-7; no reliable D call. This CDR3 comprises 12 residues. V lost 3 bases to trimming and J lost 3 bases, with 6 bases between them. From germline, CDR1 is MNHNS and CDR2 SASEGT. CDR3 DNA: TGTGCCAGCAGTGATTACGGCTACGAGCAGTACTTC. As protein: CASSDYGYEQYF.

The chain joins TRBV6-4 to TRBJ2-1; possibly TRBD1 for D (6 bases). Germline CDR1 and CDR2: MRHNA and SNTAGT. The CDR3 totals 15 residues. Trimming pared 5 bases from V and 7 bases from J, leaving 18 bases between. The CDR3 nucleotides read TGTGCCAGCAGTCCCTACAGGGCCCCGGGTAATGAGCAGTTCTTC. This gives the protein CASSPYRAPGNEQFF.

The chain has TRBV11-1 and TRBJ2-7; no definite D call. V lost 1 base to trimming and J lost 5 bases, with 15 bases between them. The CDR3 runs 15 residues. Germline V CDR1 and CDR2: SGHAT, FQDESV (reference sequence). DNA for the CDR3: TGTGCCAGCAGCTTAGATGTCCAGGTTTGGGACGAGCAGTACTTC. Protein sequence: CASSLDVQVWDEQYF.

The chain uses TRBV13 and TRBJ2-1, with TRBD1 identical over 8 bases. Germline-derived CDR1 and CDR2 are PRHDT and FYEKMQ (reference sequence). CDR3 size: 13 residues. V shed 5 bases and J 8 bases; nucleotides not matched to a gene: 5. This CDR3 reads CASSTTGGDEQFF. The CDR3 DNA reads as TGTGCCAGCAGCACCACAGGGGGAGATGAGCAGTTCTTC.

CDR3 sequence reads: CASSSRGVTEAFF. The CDR3 nucleotides are TGTGCCAGCAGCTCTCGGGGGGTCACTGAAGCTTTCTTT. This chain links TRBV7-9 with TRBJ1-1; D may be TRBD1 (5 bases). This CDR3 spans 13 amino acids. Trimming pared 4 bases from V and 4 bases from J, leaving 10 bases between. Germline V gives CDR1 SEHNR, CDR2 FQNEAQ (reference sequence).

The J gene is TRBJ2-3, the V gene TRBV15, with D tentatively TRBD2 (7 bases). The germline V gene encodes CDR1 LNHNV and CDR2 YYDKDF (reference sequence). Trimming stripped 3 bases from V and 2 bases from J, with 18 bases between. The length of the CDR3 is 17 residues. The CDR3 DNA is TGTGCCACCAGCAGGTGGGGAGGGGGGAGAGTCACAGATACGCAGTATTTT. Amino acids: CATSRWGGGRVTDTQYF. The full variable domain, rest sourced from reference TRBV15 and TRBJ2-3, is DAMVIQNPRYQVTQFGKPVTLSCSQTLNHNVMYWYQQKSSQAPKLLFHYYDKDFNNEADTPDNFQSRRPNTSFCFLDIRSPGLGDTAMYLCATSRWGGGRVTDTQYFGPGTRLTVL.

The rearrangement links TRBV7-8 to TRBJ1-1; the D is unclear. V was pared by 4 bases and J by 0 bases, with 6 bases between. The CDR3 spans 13 residues. The germline V gene encodes CDR1 SGHVS and CDR2 FQNEAQ. The CDR3 nucleotides read TGTGCCAGCAGCTCACTAGTGAACACTGAAGCTTTCTTT. Protein product: CASSSLVNTEAFF.